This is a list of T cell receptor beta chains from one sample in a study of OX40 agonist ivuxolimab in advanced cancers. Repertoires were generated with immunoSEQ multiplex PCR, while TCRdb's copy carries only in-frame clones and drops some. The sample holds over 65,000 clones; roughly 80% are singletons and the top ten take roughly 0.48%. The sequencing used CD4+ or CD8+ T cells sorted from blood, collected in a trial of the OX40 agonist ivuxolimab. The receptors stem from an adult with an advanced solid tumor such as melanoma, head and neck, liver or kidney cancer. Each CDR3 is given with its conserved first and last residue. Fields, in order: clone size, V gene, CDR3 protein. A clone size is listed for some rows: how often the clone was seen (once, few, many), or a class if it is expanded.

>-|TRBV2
CASSLRTGFGPKETQYF
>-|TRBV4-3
CASSLTWTAVYNSPLHF
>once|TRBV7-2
CAGSFSGSGANVLTF
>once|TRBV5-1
CASSLEGGPGTEKLFF
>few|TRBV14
CASSPGKGTYEQYF
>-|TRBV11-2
CASKRDSQGDEQYF
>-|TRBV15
CATSVSRGTGLYEQYF
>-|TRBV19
CASSILAGPGSYNEQFF
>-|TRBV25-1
CASSEDSRRYEQYF
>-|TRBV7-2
CASSLRGGRTDTQYF
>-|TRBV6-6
CASSYLGSYGYTF
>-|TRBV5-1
CASSFLARLPSLSTYNEQFF
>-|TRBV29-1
CSVTPPGQYEQYF